These 25 T cell receptor beta chains originate from one sample sequenced in a study of blood T cell repertoires in COVID-19. The assay was immunoSEQ multiplex PCR, and TCRdb's table has in-frame clones only and misses some. The sample yields 310,000 or so clones, 87% seen once. Sequenced material: PBMCs or T cells enriched from blood (not recorded which). These receptors were obtained from a young woman who had recovered from COVID-19.

This clone appeared once. The rearrangement links TRBV3-1 (or the pseudogene TRBV3-2) to TRBJ1-2; the D gene is possibly TRBD1 (5 bases). Trimming shortened V by 6 bases and J by 3 bases, and 17 bases separated the two germline ends. The CDR3 extends over 15 amino acids. The V gene's germline CDR1 is LGHDT and CDR2 YNNKEL (reference sequence). DNA for the CDR3: TGTGCCAGCAGTCGCATCGCGGGGGGGGACTATGGCTACACCTTC. Residues: CASSRIAGGDYGYTF.

The chain links TRBV4-3 to TRBJ2-1, with D possibly matching TRBD1 (6 bases). V gave up 3 bases and J gave up 4 bases, with 16 bases separating them. Per the germline V gene, CDR1 is LGHNA and CDR2 is YSLEER. The CDR3 spans 16 residues. The CDR3 bases are TGCGCCAGCAGCCAGGAAACAGGGACCTGGTACAATGAGCAGTTCTTC. Protein sequence: CASSQETGTWYNEQFF.

This chain uses TRBV6-5 with TRBJ2-5; 8 bases are a match to TRBD2. V was pared by 6 bases and J by 1 base, with 7 bases of the junction left unmatched. This CDR3 contains 15 residues. The germline V gene encodes CDR1 MNHEY and CDR2 SVGAGI. CDR3 loop: CASRSSSGRQETQYF. In DNA form, the CDR3 reads TGTGCCAGCAGAAGTTCTAGCGGGCGCCAAGAGACCCAGTACTTC.

This chain uses TRBV19 with TRBJ2-2, with D possibly TRBD1 on 6 matching bases. CDR1 is LNHDA, CDR2 SQIVND, per germline (reference sequence). The CDR3 covers 16 residues. Trimming removed 3 bases from V and 1 base from J, with 12 bases in between. CDR3 sequence: CASSMTPDRNTGELFF. Written as DNA, the CDR3 is TGTGCCAGTAGTATGACACCGGACAGGAACACCGGGGAGCTGTTTTTT.

The CDR3 spells CASSLGQGTNIQYF. The CDR3 nucleotides are TGTGCCAGCAGCTTAGGACAGGGAACAAACATTCAGTACTTC. The chain uses TRBV7-2 and TRBJ2-4; 7 bases map to TRBD1. V gave up 1 base and J gave up 6 bases; unmatched junction bases: 3. This CDR3 contains 14 residues. CDR1 SGHTA and CDR2 FQGNSA come from the germline V gene.

V usage is TRBV3-1 (or the pseudogene TRBV3-2) and J usage is TRBJ2-7, with 10 bases matching TRBD1. The CDR3 extends over 17 amino acids. Germline V gives CDR1 LGHDT, CDR2 YNNKEL (reference sequence). With V trimmed by 4 bases and J by 2 bases, 11 bases remained unmatched. The CDR3 bases are TGTGCCAGCAGCCCGCCCGGGACAGGGGATTCCCCCTACGAGCAGTACTTC. This sequence encodes CASSPPGTGDSPYEQYF.

This clone has only a few counts. Its ends do not fully match the called genes, so a read error is possible. The rearrangement joins TRBV6-2 or TRBV6-3 to TRBJ2-7, with 11 bases that match TRBD1. Germline-derived CDR1 and CDR2 are MNHEY and SVGEGT. The CDR3 is 13 amino acids. The CDR3 loop is CASIPGQGGEQYF. The CDR3 nucleotides are TGTGCGAGCATCCCGGGACAGGGGGGCGAGCAGTACTTC.

The chain has TRBV30 and TRBJ2-4; perhaps TRBD1 as D (8 bases). Trimming pared 0 bases from V and 3 bases from J, leaving 15 bases between. The germline gives CDR1 GTSNPN, CDR2 SVGIG (reference sequence). CDR3 length: 16 residues. The CDR3 bases are TGTGCCTGGAGTGTACAAACAGGGGGGGTCAAAAACATTCAGTACTTC. Its protein product is CAWSVQTGGVKNIQYF.

The chain's CDR3 is CASRGNRAPNTEAFF. The CDR3 DNA sequence: TGTGCCAGTCGAGGAAACAGGGCCCCGAACACTGAAGCTTTCTTT. The chain links TRBV2 to TRBJ1-1, with TRBD1 as a possible D gene (6 bases). V shed 9 bases and J shed 1 base, with 18 bases lying between them. CDR1 is SNHLY and CDR2 is FYNNEI in the germline V gene. The CDR3 contains 15 residues.

The V call is TRBV6-5, the J call TRBJ2-2, with D perhaps TRBD2 (7 bases). The CDR3 contains 15 residues. V lost 10 bases and J lost 0, with 15 bases in between. In germline, CDR1 is MNHEY, CDR2 SVGAGI. CDR3 sequence reads: CAMRRGGTNTGELFF. The CDR3 nucleotides are TGTGCCATGCGTAGGGGGGGGACGAACACCGGGGAGCTGTTTTTT.

The genes are TRBV5-1 and TRBJ1-2; possibly TRBD1 for D (5 bases). The CDR3 consists of 12 residues. V dropped 5 bases and J dropped 3 bases, with 8 bases sitting between them. Germline CDR1 SGHRS, CDR2 YFSETQ. CDR3 in amino acids: CASRVGDYGYTF. The DNA for the CDR3 is TGCGCCAGCAGAGTAGGGGACTATGGCTACACCTTC.

Comments on this clone: The same CDR3 is also encoded by other DNA sequences in this sample. The chain links TRBV7-8 to TRBJ1-1; TRBD1 agrees at 7 bases. The junction had 19 bases not matched to a gene; V was cut back by 5 bases and J by 1 base. In germline, CDR1 is SGHVS, CDR2 FQNEAQ. CDR3 size: 19 residues. The CDR3 loop is CASSPEAPRPGGWNTEAFF. The DNA of the CDR3 is TGTGCCAGCAGCCCAGAGGCACCCCGACCAGGGGGATGGAACACTGAAGCTTTCTTT.

The CDR3 region is CASSQDKTSGGETQYF. CDR3 bases: TGCGCCAGCAGCCAAGATAAGACTAGCGGAGGGGAGACCCAGTACTTC. The chain has TRBV4-1 and TRBJ2-5; 9 nucleotides agree with TRBD2. The V gene's germline CDR1 is MGHRA and CDR2 YSYEKL. The CDR3 runs to 16 residues. Germline trimming cut 0 bases from V and 5 bases from J; bases unmatched to any gene: 7.

The J gene is TRBJ1-1, the V gene TRBV12-3 or TRBV12-4; D gene unclear. This CDR3 comprises 11 residues. V lost 11 bases and J lost 1, with 8 bases in between. The CDR3 sequence is CAARQNTEAFF. Here the CDR3 DNA reads TGTGCCGCGCGCCAGAACACTGAAGCTTTCTTT.

The rearrangement joins TRBV19 to TRBJ1-2; D is perhaps TRBD1 (6 bases). The CDR3 runs 14 residues. Trimming removed 5 bases from V and 5 bases from J, with 15 bases in between. CDR1 is LNHDA, CDR2 SQIVND, per germline (reference sequence). The CDR3 sequence: CASSLATGHYGYTF. As DNA, the CDR3 is TGTGCCAGTAGTCTAGCGACAGGTCATTATGGCTACACCTTC.

The chain combines TRBV5-4 with TRBJ2-6; 9 bases are shared with TRBD1. J gave up 1 base and V 2 bases, and 7 bases lay outside the gene matches. The CDR3 length is 18 residues. Germline V CDR1 and CDR2: SGHNT, YYREEE (reference sequence). As DNA, the CDR3 is TGTGCCAGCAGCTTAGGACAGGGGAAGTGGTCTGGGGCCAACGTCCTGACTTTC. It yields the protein CASSLGQGKWSGANVLTF. Full variable domain (remainder filled in from reference TRBV5-4 and TRBJ2-6): ETGVTQSPTHLIKTRGQQVTLRCSSQSGHNTVSWYQQALGQGPQFIFQYYREEENGRGNFPPRFSGLQFPNYSSELNVNALELDDSALYLCASSLGQGKWSGANVLTFGAGSRLTVL.

The chain combines TRBV11-2 with TRBJ1-1, with D perhaps TRBD1 (6 bases). CDR1 SGHAT and CDR2 FQNNGV come from the germline V gene. Trimming took 0 bases from V and 6 from J, leaving 11 bases between them. The CDR3 runs 14 residues. CDR3 sequence (DNA): TGTGCCAGCAGCTTAGATCTGTCAGGGGCTGAAGCTTTCTTT. Translation gives CASSLDLSGAEAFF.

This chain links TRBV15 with TRBJ2-7; perhaps TRBD2 as D (6 bases). V lost 1 base to trimming and J lost 3 bases, with 19 bases between them. Looked up from germline, CDR1 is LNHNV and CDR2 is YYDKDF (reference sequence). The CDR3 has 17 residues. The CDR3 nucleotides read TGTGCCACCAGCAGAGGTTGGCGGGGCAGTGGCGTCTACGAGCAGTACTTC. Amino acids: CATSRGWRGSGVYEQYF.

The J gene is TRBJ1-2, the V gene TRBV27; 7 nucleotides agree with TRBD1. Per germline, CDR1 MNHEY and CDR2 SMNVEV (reference sequence). Germline trimming cut 5 bases from V and 2 bases from J; bases unmatched to any gene: 8. The CDR3 loop spans 15 amino acids. CDR3 nucleotides: TGTGCCAGCAGTCGACGGACAGGAAGCAACTATGGCTACACCTTC. Residues: CASSRRTGSNYGYTF.

The chain couples TRBV30 to TRBJ2-7, with TRBD2 identical over 9 bases. V lost 7 bases and J lost 0; bases outside the gene matches: 13. This CDR3 is 16 amino acids long. From germline, CDR1 is GTSNPN and CDR2 SVGIG (reference sequence). The CDR3 reads CASYRGLAGLSYEQYF. CDR3 nucleotides: TGTGCCTCCTACCGCGGGCTAGCGGGGCTCTCCTACGAGCAGTACTTC.

J is TRBJ1-2 and V is TRBV18; D is uncertain. With 3 bases removed from V and 0 bases from J, the gap between germline ends came to 5 bases. The CDR3 is 13 amino acids. CDR1 and CDR2 (germline): KGHSH, LQKENI. This CDR3 reads CASSPLPNYGYTF. CDR3 coding DNA: TGTGCCAGCTCACCCCTCCCTAACTATGGCTACACCTTC.

This CDR3 reads CASSPEGTGELFF. The CDR3 DNA follows: TGTGCCAGCAGTCCTGAGGGCACCGGGGAGCTGTTTTTT. The genes are TRBV2 and TRBJ2-2; TRBD2 might be the D (5 bases). V shed 5 bases and J shed 4 bases, with 8 bases lying between them. There are 13 residues in the CDR3. Germline V lookup: CDR1 SNHLY, CDR2 FYNNEI. Filled out from reference TRBV2 and TRBJ2-2, the complete variable domain reads EPEVTQTPSHQVTQMGQEVILRCVPISNHLYFYWYRQILGQKVEFLVSFYNNEISEKSEIFDDQFSVERPDGSNFTLKIRSTKLEDSAMYFCASSPEGTGELFFGEGSRLTVL.

This chain connects TRBV19 to TRBJ1-2; D gene uncertain. This CDR3 comprises 15 residues. Trimming stripped 4 bases from V and 1 base from J, with 13 bases between. Germline V gene lookup returns CDR1 LNHDA and CDR2 SQIVND (reference sequence). CDR3 in amino acids: CASSTLQRLNYGYTF. For the CDR3, the DNA is TGTGCCAGTAGTACGTTGCAGCGCCTTAACTATGGCTACACCTTC.

The gene calls are TRBV19 and TRBJ2-7, with TRBD1 identical over 8 bases. Germline V gene sequence: CDR1 LNHDA, CDR2 SQIVND (reference sequence). The V segment lost 3 bases and the J segment 3 bases; nucleotides outside the gene matches: 4. CDR3 length: 14 residues. CDR3 sequence reads: CASSIKDRDYEQYF. The CDR3 nucleotides read TGTGCCAGTAGTATTAAGGACAGGGACTACGAGCAGTACTTC.

This chain links TRBV4-2 with TRBJ2-5; 9 nucleotides match TRBD2. The V segment lost 3 bases and the J segment 5 bases; nucleotides outside the gene matches: 10. Germline V CDR1 and CDR2: LGHNA, YNFKEQ. The CDR3 is 16 amino acids. Written as DNA, the CDR3 is TGTGCCAGCAGCCAGGGATCTAGCGGGGCGGGGGAGACCCAGTACTTC. Protein product: CASSQGSSGAGETQYF.